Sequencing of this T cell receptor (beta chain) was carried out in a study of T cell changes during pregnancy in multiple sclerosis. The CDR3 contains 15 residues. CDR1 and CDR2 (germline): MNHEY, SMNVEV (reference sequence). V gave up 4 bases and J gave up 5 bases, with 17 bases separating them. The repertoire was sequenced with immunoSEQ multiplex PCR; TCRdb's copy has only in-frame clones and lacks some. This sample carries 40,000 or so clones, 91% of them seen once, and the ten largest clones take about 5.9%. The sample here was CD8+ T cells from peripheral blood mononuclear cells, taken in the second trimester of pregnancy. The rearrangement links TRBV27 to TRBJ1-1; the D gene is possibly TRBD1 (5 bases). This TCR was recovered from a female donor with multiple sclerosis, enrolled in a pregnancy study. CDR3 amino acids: CASSWVAGGGTEAFF. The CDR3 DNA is TGTGCCAGCAGTTGGGTGGCTGGGGGGGGGACTGAAGCTTTCTTT.